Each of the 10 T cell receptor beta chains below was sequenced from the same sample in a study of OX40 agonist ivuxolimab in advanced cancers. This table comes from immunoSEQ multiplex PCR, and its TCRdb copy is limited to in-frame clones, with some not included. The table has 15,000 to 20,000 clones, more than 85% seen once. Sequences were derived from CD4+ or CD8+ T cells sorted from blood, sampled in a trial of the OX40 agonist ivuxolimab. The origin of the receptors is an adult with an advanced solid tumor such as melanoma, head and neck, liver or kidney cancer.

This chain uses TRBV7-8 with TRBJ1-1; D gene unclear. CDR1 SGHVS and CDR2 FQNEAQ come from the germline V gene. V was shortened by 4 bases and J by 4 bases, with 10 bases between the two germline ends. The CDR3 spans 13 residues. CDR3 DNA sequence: TGTGCCAGCAGCTCTGGGTGGGGCACTGAAGCTTTCTTT. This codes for CASSSGWGTEAFF.

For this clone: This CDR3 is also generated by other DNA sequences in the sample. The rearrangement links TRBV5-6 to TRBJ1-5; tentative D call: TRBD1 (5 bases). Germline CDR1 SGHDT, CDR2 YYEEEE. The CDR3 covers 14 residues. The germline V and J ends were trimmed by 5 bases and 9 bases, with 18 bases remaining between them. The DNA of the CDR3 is TGTGCCAGCAGGCTCTGGGGGACGCGGTGGCCCCAGCATTTT. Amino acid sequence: CASRLWGTRWPQHF. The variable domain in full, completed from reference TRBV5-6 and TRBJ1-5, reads DAGVTQSPTHLIKTRGQQVTLRCSPKSGHDTVSWYQQALGQGPQFIFQYYEEEERQRGNFPDRFSGHQFPNYSSELNVNALLLGDSALYLCASRLWGTRWPQHFGDGTRLSIL.

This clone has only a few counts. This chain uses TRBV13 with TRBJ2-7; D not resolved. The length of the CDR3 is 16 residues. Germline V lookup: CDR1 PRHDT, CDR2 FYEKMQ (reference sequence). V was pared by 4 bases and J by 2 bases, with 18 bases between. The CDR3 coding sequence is TGTGCCAGCAGCTCGACGGCAAACACATCACCCTACGAGCAGTACTTC. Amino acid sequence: CASSSTANTSPYEQYF.

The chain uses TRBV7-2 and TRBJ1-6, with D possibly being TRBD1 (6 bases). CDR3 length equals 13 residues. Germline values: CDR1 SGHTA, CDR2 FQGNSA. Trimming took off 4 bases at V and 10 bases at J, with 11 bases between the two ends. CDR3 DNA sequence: TGTGCCAGCAGCTATACCGACAGGTCACCCCTCCACTTT. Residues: CASSYTDRSPLHF.

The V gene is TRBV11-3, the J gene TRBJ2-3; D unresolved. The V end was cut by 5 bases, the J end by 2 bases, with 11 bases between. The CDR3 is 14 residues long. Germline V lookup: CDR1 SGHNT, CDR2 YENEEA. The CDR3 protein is CASSLTPATDTQYF. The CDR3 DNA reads TGTGCCAGCAGCCTGACTCCAGCCACAGATACGCAGTATTTT.

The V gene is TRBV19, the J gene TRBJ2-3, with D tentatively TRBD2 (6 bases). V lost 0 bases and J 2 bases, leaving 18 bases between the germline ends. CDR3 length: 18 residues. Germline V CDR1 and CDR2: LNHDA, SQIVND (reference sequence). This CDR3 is CASSIEGGDSGYTDTQYF. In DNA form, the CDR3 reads TGTGCCAGTAGTATAGAAGGTGGTGATAGCGGATACACAGATACGCAGTATTTT.

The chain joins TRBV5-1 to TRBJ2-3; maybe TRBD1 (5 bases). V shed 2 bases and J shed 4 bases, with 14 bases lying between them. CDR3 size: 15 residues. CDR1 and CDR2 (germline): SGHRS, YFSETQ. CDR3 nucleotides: TGCGCCAGCAGCTTAGCAGGGAACGGCGCAGATACGCAGTATTTT. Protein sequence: CASSLAGNGADTQYF.

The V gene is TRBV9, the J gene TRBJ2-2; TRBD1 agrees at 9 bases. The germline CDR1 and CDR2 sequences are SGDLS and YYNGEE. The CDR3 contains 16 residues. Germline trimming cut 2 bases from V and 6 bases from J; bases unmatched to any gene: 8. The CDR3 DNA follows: TGTGCCAGCAGCGTCCCCCGGGACAGGGCGGCCGGGGAGCTGTTTTTT. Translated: CASSVPRDRAAGELFF.

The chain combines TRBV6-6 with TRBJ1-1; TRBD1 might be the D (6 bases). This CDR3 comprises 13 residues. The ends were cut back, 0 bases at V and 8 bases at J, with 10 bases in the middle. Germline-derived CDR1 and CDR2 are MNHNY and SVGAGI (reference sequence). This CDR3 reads CASSYSDRLEAFF. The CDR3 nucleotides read TGTGCCAGCAGTTACTCCGACAGGTTGGAAGCTTTCTTT.

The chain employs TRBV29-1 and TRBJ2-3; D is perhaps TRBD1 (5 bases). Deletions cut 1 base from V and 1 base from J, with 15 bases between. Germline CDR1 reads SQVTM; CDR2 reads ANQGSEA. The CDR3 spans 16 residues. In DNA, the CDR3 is TGCAGCGTTGAAGGCCACCGACAGATGGGCACAGATACGCAGTATTTT. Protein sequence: CSVEGHRQMGTDTQYF.